The clone carrying this T cell receptor beta chain was counted between two and nine times. The antigen is unknown. This specimen comes from a study of identical twins. CDR1 and CDR2 from the germline V gene are WNHNN and SYGVQD (reference sequence). V lost 0 bases and J 9 bases, leaving 7 bases between the germline ends. The CDR3 contains 12 residues. Whole-study results and caveats: Zero-insertion analyses could be partly confounded by invariant MAIT and iNKT cells.

A single record per CDR3 protein comes from TCRdb applying MiXCR to the 5' RACE reads. Counted here are hundreds of thousands of distinct CDR3 sequences, 6% to 9% occurring once; the ten biggest clones make up just under 2%. These data were also reused for a study on yellow fever vaccine responses in identical twins. That work adds: Twins' vaccine T cell responses reportedly seemed partly convergent and partly personalized.

The chain is built from TRBV10-1 and TRBJ2-3; D is ambiguous. This receptor was taken from a woman aged 18-29 years in good health. Material for sequencing was memory (CD45RO+) T cells sorted from blood. CDR3 protein: CASSESGATQYF. The CDR3 DNA sequence: TGCGCCAGCAGTGAGTCTGGCGCGACGCAGTATTTT.